This T cell receptor (beta chain) was found in a study of glioma-infiltrating T cells after dendritic cell vaccination. Time point noted: after dendritic cell vaccination, including at tumor progression/relapse. No glioblastoma patient carried an isocitrate dehydrogenase mutation. This CDR3 spans 17 amino acids. Germline V gene lookup returns CDR1 SGHRS and CDR2 YFSETQ. After removal of 4 bases from V and 2 bases from J, the junction contained 10 bases not matched to a gene. The protocol was immunoSEQ multiplex PCR, while the TCRdb copy is restricted to in-frame clones and leaves out a portion. This repertoire shows 75,000 to 85,000 clones, about nine tenths found once; its top ten account for 2% to 2.5%.

The material sequenced was blood, taken after dendritic cell vaccination. The source is a human donor with glioblastoma. The rearrangement joins TRBV5-1 to TRBJ2-5, with TRBD2 matching 11 bases. The CDR3 loop is CASSPGALAGEQETQYF. The CDR3 bases are TGCGCCAGCAGCCCCGGCGCACTAGCGGGGGAACAAGAGACCCAGTACTTC.